This TCR beta chain stems from a study of neoadjuvant anti-PD-1 for oral cavity cancer. Study background: Patients without progression received a fourth nivolumab dose around day 43, then surgical resection on days 50-56.

This CDR3 comprises 15 residues. V shed 5 bases and J 4 bases; nucleotides not matched to a gene: 6. CDR1 and CDR2 (germline): SGHNT, YENEEA. TCRdb's copy holds only in-frame clones and misses some; the assay was immunoSEQ multiplex PCR. The sample shows approximately 74,000 clones, about 84% of them seen only once. The gene calls are TRBV11-3 and TRBJ2-1; the match to TRBD2 covers 9 bases. Sequencing was performed on PBMCs, taken before nivolumab (anti-PD-1) treatment. The clonotype was recovered from a person aged 40-85 years with oral cavity squamous cell carcinoma. The CDR3 coding sequence is TGTGCCAGCAGCACCTCAGCGGGAGGTTACAATGAGCAGTTCTTC. Translating gives CASSTSAGGYNEQFF.